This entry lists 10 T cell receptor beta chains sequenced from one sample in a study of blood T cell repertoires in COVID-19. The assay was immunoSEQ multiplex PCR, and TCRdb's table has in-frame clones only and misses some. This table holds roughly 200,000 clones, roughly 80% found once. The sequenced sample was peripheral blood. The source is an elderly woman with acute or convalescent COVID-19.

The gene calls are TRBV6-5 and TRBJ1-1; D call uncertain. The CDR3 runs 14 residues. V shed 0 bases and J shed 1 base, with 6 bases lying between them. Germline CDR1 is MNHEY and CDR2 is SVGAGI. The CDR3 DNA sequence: TGTGCCAGCAGTTACTCGGAGGGGAACACTGAAGCTTTCTTT. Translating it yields CASSYSEGNTEAFF.

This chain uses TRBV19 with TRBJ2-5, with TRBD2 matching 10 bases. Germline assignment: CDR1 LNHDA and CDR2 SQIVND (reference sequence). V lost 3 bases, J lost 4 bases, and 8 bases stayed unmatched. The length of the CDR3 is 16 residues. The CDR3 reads CASSIEGTSVIETQYF. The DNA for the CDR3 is TGTGCCAGTAGTATTGAGGGGACTAGCGTAATAGAGACCCAGTACTTC.

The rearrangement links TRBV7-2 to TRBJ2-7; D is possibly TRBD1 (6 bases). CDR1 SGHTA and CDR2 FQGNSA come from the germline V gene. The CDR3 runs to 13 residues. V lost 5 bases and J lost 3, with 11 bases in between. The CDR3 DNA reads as TGTGCCAGCAGCATAGACAGGAACTACGAGCAGTACTTC. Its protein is CASSIDRNYEQYF. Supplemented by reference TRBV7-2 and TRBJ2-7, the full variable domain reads GAGVSQSPSNKVTEKGKDVELRCDPISGHTALYWYRQSLGQGLEFLIYFQGNSAPDKSGLPSDRFSAERTGGSVSTLTIQRTQQEDSAVYLCASSIDRNYEQYFGPGTRLTVT.

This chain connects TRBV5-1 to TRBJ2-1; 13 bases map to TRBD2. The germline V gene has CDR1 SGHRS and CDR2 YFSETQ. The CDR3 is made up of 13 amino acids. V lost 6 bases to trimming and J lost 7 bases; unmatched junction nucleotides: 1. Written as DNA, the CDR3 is TGCGCCAGCACGGGACTAGCGGGAAATGAGCAGTTCTTC. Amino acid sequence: CASTGLAGNEQFF.

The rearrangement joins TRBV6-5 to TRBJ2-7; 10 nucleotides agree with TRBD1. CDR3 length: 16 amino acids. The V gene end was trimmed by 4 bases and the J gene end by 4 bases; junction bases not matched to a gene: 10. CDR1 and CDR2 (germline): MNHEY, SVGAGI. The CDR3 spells CASSSDRGRWLYEQYF. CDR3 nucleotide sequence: TGTGCCAGCAGTTCCGACAGGGGGCGGTGGCTATACGAGCAGTACTTC.

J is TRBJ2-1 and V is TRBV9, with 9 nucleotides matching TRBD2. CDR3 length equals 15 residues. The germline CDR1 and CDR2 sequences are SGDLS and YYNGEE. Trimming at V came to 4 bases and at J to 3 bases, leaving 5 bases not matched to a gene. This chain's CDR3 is CASSISTSGYNEQFF. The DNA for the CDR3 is TGTGCCAGCAGCATCTCGACTAGCGGCTACAATGAGCAGTTCTTC.

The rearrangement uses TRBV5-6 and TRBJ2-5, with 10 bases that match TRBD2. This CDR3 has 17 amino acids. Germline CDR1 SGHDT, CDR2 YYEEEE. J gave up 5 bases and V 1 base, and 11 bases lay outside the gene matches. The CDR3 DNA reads TGTGCCAGCAGCTTGTTTTTGAGCGGGGGGGCTGGTGAGACCCAGTACTTC. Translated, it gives CASSLFLSGGAGETQYF.

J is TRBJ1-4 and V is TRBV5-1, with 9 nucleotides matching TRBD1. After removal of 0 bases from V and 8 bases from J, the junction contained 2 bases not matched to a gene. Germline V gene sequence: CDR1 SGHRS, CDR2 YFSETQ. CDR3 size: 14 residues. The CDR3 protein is CASSLDRGREKLFF. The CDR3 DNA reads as TGCGCCAGCAGCTTGGACAGGGGGCGCGAAAAACTGTTTTTT. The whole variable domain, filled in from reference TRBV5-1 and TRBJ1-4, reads KAGVTQTPRYLIKTRGQQVTLSCSPISGHRSVSWYQQTPGQGLQFLFEYFSETQRNKGNFPGRFSGRQFSNSRSEMNVSTLELGDSALYLCASSLDRGREKLFFGSGTQLSVL.

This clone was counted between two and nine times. The CDR3 DNA sequence: TGTGCCAGCAGCCCATTGGGGCAGGGGGGTCAGCCCCAGCATTTT. Translating it yields CASSPLGQGGQPQHF. The rearrangement joins TRBV3-1 (or the pseudogene TRBV3-2) to TRBJ1-5; TRBD1 matches at 7 bases. The CDR3 is 15 amino acids. Germline V CDR1 and CDR2: LGHDT, YNNKEL (reference sequence). V lost 4 bases, J lost 6 bases, and 9 bases stayed unmatched.

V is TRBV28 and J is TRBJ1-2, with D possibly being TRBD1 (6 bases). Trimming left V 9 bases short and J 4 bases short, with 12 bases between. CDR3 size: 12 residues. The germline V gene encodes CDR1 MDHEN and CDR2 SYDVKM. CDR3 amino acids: CASTRGAYGYTF. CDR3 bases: TGTGCCAGTACGCGGGGGGCCTATGGCTACACCTTC.